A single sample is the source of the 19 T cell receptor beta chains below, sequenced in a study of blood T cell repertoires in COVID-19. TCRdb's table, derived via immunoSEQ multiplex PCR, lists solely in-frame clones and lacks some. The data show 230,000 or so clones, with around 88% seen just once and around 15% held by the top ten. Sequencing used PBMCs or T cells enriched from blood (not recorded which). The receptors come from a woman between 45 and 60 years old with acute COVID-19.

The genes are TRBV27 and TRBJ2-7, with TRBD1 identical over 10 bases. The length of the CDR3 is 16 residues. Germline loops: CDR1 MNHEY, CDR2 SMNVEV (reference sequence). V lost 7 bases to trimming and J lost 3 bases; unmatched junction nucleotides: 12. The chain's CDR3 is CASTFIGRDRGYEQYF. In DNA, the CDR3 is TGTGCCAGCACCTTTATTGGGAGGGACAGGGGCTACGAGCAGTACTTC.

CDR3 amino acids: CASRLAGGNNEQFF. For the CDR3, the DNA is TGTGCCAGCAGGCTAGCGGGGGGCAACAATGAGCAGTTCTTC. V usage is TRBV6-5 and J usage is TRBJ2-1; 11 bases line up with TRBD2. The CDR3 is 14 residues long. The germline CDR1 and CDR2 sequences are MNHEY and SVGAGI. J gave up 5 bases and V 6 bases, and 3 bases lay outside the gene matches.

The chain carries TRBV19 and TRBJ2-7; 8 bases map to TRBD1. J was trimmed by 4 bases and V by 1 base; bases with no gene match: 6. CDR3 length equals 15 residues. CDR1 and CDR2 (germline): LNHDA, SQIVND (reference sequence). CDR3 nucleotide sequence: TGTGCCAGTAGTATAGTCGGACAGGGACCTTACGAGCAGTACTTC. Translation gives CASSIVGQGPYEQYF. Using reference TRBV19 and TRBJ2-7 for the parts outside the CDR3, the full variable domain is DGGITQSPKYLFRKEGQNVTLSCEQNLNHDAMYWYRQDPGQGLRLIYYSQIVNDFQKGDIAEGYSVSREKKESFPLTVTSAQKNPTAFYLCASSIVGQGPYEQYFGPGTRLTVT.

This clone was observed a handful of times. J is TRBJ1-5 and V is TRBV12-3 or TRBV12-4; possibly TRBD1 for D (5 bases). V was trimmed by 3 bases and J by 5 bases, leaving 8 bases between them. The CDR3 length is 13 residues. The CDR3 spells CASSLGGDQPQHF. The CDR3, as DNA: TGTGCCAGCAGTTTGGGAGGGGATCAGCCCCAGCATTTT.

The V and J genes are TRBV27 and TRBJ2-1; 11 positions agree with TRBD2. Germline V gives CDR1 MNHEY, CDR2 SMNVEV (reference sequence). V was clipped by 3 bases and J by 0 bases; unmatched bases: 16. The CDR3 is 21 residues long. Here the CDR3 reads CASSLALTSGSFWGSYNEQFF. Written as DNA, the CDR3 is TGTGCCAGCAGTTTGGCTCTTACTAGCGGGAGTTTTTGGGGCTCCTACAATGAGCAGTTCTTC.

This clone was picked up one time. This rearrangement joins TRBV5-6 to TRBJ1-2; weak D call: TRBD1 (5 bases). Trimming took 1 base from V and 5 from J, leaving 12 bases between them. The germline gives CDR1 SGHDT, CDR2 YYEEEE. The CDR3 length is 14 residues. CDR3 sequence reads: CASSLPGGIYGYTF. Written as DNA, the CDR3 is TGTGCCAGCAGCTTGCCGGGGGGTATTTATGGCTACACCTTC.

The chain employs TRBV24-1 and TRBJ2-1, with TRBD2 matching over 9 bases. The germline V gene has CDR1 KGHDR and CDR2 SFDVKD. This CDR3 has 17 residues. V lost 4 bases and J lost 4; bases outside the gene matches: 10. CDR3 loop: CATSDYGASGTYNEQFF. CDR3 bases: TGTGCCACCAGTGACTACGGGGCTAGCGGGACTTACAATGAGCAGTTCTTC.

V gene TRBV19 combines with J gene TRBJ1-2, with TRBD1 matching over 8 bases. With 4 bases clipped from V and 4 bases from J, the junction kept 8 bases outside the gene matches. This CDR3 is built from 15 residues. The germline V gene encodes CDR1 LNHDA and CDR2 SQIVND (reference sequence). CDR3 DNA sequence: TGTGCCAGTAGTACCCCTACTGGGACAGGCTATGGCTACACCTTC. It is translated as CASSTPTGTGYGYTF.

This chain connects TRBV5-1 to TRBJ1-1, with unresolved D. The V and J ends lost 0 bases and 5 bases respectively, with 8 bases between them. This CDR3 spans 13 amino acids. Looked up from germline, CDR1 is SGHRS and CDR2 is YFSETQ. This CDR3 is CASSLGSGTEAFF. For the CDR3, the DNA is TGCGCCAGCAGCTTGGGGTCAGGAACTGAAGCTTTCTTT.

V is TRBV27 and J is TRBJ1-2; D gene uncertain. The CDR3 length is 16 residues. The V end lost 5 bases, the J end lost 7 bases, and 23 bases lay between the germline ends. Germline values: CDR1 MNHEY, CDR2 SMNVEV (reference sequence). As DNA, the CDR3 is TGTGCCAGCAGTACGGAGACTCCAGCGGGCTTCGGTGGCTACACCTTC. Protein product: CASSTETPAGFGGYTF.

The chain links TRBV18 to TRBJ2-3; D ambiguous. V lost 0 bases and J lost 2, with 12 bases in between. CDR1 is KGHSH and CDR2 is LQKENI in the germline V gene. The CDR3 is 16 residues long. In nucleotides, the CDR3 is TGTGCCAGCTCACCACCAGCCGGGTCTTACACAGATACGCAGTATTTT. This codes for CASSPPAGSYTDTQYF.

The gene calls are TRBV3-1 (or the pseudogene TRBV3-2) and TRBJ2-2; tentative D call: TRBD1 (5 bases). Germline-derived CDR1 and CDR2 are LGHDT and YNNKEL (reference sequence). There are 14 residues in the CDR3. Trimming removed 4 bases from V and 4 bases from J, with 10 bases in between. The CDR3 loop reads CASSPGHFTGELFF. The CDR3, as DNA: TGTGCCAGCAGCCCCGGACACTTCACCGGGGAGCTGTTTTTT.

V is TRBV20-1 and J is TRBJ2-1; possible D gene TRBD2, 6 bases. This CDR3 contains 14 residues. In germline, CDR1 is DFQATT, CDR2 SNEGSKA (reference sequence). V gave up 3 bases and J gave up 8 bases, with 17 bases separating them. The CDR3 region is CSASMRRVSDEQFF. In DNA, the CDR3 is TGCAGTGCTAGTATGCGGAGGGTATCGGATGAGCAGTTCTTC.

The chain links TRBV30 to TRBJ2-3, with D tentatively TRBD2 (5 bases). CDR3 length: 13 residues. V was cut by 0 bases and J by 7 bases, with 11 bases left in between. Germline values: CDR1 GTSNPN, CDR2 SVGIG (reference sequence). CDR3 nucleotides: TGTGCCTGGAGTGTACTAGGAGCGCATACGCAGTATTTT. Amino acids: CAWSVLGAHTQYF.

CDR3: CASSLAPRGGNEQFF. CDR3 coding DNA: TGCGCCAGCAGCTTGGCTCCACGTGGAGGGAATGAGCAGTTCTTC. V and J are TRBV5-1 and TRBJ2-1; D is possibly TRBD2 (6 bases). Germline values: CDR1 SGHRS, CDR2 YFSETQ. The CDR3 is made up of 15 amino acids. The ends were cut back, 0 bases at V and 7 bases at J, with 14 bases in the middle.

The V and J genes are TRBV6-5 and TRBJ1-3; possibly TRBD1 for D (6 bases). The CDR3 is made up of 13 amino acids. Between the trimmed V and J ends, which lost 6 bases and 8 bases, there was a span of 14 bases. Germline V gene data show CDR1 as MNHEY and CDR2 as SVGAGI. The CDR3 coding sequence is TGTGCCAGCAGGACCCCAGGGGCACACACCATATATTTT. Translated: CASRTPGAHTIYF.

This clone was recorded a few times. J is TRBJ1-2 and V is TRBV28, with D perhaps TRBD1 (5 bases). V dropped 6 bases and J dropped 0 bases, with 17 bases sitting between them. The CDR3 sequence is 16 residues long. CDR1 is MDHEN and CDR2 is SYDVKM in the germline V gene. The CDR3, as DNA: TGTGCCAGCAGCTCGAGGTGGAGGGGCGCTAACTATGGCTACACCTTC. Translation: CASSSRWRGANYGYTF.

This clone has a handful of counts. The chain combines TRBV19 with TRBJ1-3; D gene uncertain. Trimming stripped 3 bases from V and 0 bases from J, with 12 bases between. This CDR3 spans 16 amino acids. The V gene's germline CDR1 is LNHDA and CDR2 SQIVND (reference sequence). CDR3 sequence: CASSIRGESSGNTIYF. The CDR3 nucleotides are TGTGCCAGTAGTATTCGCGGGGAGAGCTCTGGAAACACCATATATTTT.

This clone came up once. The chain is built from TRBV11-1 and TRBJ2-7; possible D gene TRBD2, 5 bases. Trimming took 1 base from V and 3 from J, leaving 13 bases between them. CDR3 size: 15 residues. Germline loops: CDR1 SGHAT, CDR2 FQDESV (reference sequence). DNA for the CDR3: TGTGCCAGCAGCTTAGACCCTGGGAGTAGCTACGAGCAGTACTTC. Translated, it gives CASSLDPGSSYEQYF.